The clone carrying this T cell receptor beta chain showed up many times. The sample belongs to a study of blood T cells in healthy people across ages. Primed by a sample-barcoded 5' primer and a J-beta primer mix, a second PCR proceeded for about 6 to 11 cycles. The template-switch adaptor was a 5' adaptor with 12 random nucleotides. It tagged each cDNA molecule. Using its own MiXCR run on the 5' RACE reads, TCRdb lists one record per CDR3 protein. Of hundreds of thousands of distinct CDR3 sequences in the sample, more than 25% were seen once. Trimming cost V 3 bases and J 4 bases; bases outside gene matches: 5. CDR3 length equals 14 residues.

The sequenced sample consisted of blood. V and J are TRBV12-3 or TRBV12-4 and TRBJ2-7, with 8 bases matching TRBD2. The source of this sequence is a woman of 80 years or more in good health. CDR3 sequence reads: CASSLRGGKYEQYF. As DNA, the CDR3 is TGTGCCAGCAGTTTGCGCGGGGGGAAGTACGAGCAGTACTTC.